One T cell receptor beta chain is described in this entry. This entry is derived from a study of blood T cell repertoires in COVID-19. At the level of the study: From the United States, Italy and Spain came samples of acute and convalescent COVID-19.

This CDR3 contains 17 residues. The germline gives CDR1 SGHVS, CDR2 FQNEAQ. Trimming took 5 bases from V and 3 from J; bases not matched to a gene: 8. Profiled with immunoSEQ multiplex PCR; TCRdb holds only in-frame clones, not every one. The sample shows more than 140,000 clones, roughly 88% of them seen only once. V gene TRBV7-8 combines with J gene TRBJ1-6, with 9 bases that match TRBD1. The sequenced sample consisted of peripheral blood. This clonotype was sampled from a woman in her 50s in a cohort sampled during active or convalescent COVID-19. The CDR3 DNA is TGTGCCAGCAGCCGCAGGGACAGGGATTACTATAATTCACCCCTCCACTTT. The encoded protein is CASSRRDRDYYNSPLHF.